Listed here are 24 T cell receptor beta chains from one sample, sequenced in a study of blood T cell repertoires in COVID-19. Generated by immunoSEQ multiplex PCR, the TCRdb table keeps only in-frame clones and is missing some. This table holds some 150,000 clones, approximately 86% found once. Input material: peripheral blood. The origin of the receptors is a woman older than 75 in a cohort sampled during active or convalescent COVID-19.

V usage is TRBV18 and J usage is TRBJ2-7, with a tentative D call TRBD1 (5 bases). This CDR3 has 13 residues. The ends were cut back, 3 bases at V and 7 bases at J, with 13 bases in the middle. Germline V lookup: CDR1 KGHSH, CDR2 LQKENI. In DNA form, the CDR3 reads TGTGCCAGCTCACCGGACACGTCCCGTGAGCAGTACGTC. Translating it yields CASSPDTSREQYV.

CDR3 sequence (DNA): TGTGCCAGCAGTGAAGCGCCCGGAGCGGGAGGATTCCAAGAGACCCAGTACTTC. Its translation is CASSEAPGAGGFQETQYF. The chain couples TRBV2 to TRBJ2-5, with TRBD2 identical over 9 bases. The CDR3 is 18 amino acids. From germline, CDR1 is SNHLY and CDR2 FYNNEI. J lost 1 base, V lost 0 bases, and 9 bases had no gene match.

This chain connects TRBV21-1 to TRBJ2-3; the table gives TRBD2 as D, unverified against the DNA. TRBV21-1 counts as a pseudogene. This CDR3 is built from 18 residues. CDR3 protein: CASSTPATSGRATDTQYF. CDR3 coding DNA: TGTGCCAGCAGCACCCCAGCTACTAGCGGGAGGGCCACAGATACGCAGTATTTT.

The rearrangement uses TRBV6-2 or TRBV6-3 and TRBJ1-6; no clear D gene. This CDR3 spans 16 amino acids. Germline assignment: CDR1 MNHEY and CDR2 SVGEGT. Deletions cut 4 bases from V and 4 bases from J, with 14 bases between. As DNA, the CDR3 is TGTGCCAGCAGTTCCTGGGCCGGTGTTTATAATTCACCCCTCCACTTT. Its translation: CASSSWAGVYNSPLHF.

V is TRBV11-2 and J is TRBJ1-3; no firm D call. This CDR3 contains 11 residues. Deletions cut 5 bases from V and 6 bases from J, with 5 bases between. The germline V gene encodes CDR1 SGHAT and CDR2 FQNNGV. CDR3 residues: CASSELNTIYF. CDR3 nucleotides: TGTGCCAGCAGCGAGTTAAACACCATATATTTT.

This clone was picked up one time. The chain combines TRBV6-9 with TRBJ2-5; D not certain. Trimming took 8 bases from V and 5 from J, leaving 9 bases between them. The CDR3 sequence is 11 residues long. Germline V gene sequence: CDR1 MNHGY, CDR2 SVAAGI. The CDR3 DNA is TGTGCCAGCCCGCAGCGCGAGACCCAGTACTTC. Translating it yields CASPQRETQYF.

The chain employs TRBV10-3 and TRBJ1-6, with D perhaps TRBD1 (5 bases). The germline gives CDR1 ENHRY, CDR2 SYGVKD. This CDR3 spans 16 amino acids. With 6 bases removed from V and 7 bases from J, the gap between germline ends came to 19 bases. This chain's CDR3 is CAISASPGVQNSPLHF. The CDR3 DNA follows: TGTGCCATCAGCGCTTCACCGGGGGTACAAAATTCACCCCTCCACTTT.

The genes are TRBV7-5 and TRBJ2-7; the D call of TRBD2 is as the table states it, not checked on the DNA. TRBV7-5 is an annotated pseudogene. The CDR3 covers 20 residues. The CDR3 DNA reads TGTGCCAGAAGCCATGGTCTTCCAGCGGGAGGGCGAAGGCTCTCCTGCGAGCAGTACGTC. It specifies CARSHGLPAGGRRLSCEQYV.

The DNA for the CDR3 is TGTGCCAGCAGTCCTCGGGACAGGGTTTGGGGCTACACCTTC. This codes for CASSPRDRVWGYTF. This chain uses TRBV27 with TRBJ1-2; TRBD1 aligns across 9 bases. Per the germline V gene, CDR1 is MNHEY and CDR2 is SMNVEV (reference sequence). The CDR3 runs to 14 residues. J lost 8 bases, V lost 5 bases, and 9 bases had no gene match.

This clone was picked up a small number of times. The chain employs TRBV11-3 and TRBJ2-7; 9 bases map to TRBD2. This CDR3 spans 15 amino acids. V lost 6 bases to trimming and J lost 2 bases; unmatched junction nucleotides: 8. Germline loops: CDR1 SGHNT, CDR2 YENEEA. This CDR3 is CASSSVRGGAYEQYF. The CDR3, as DNA: TGTGCCAGCAGTTCCGTGCGGGGGGGAGCCTACGAGCAGTACTTC.

The chain uses TRBV9 and TRBJ2-2, with D perhaps matching TRBD1 (6 bases). The V end was cut by 2 bases, the J end by 3 bases, with 11 bases between. The CDR3 runs to 15 residues. Germline CDR1 SGDLS, CDR2 YYNGEE. The CDR3 coding sequence is TGTGCCAGCAGCGTCACAGGGTGGGACACCGGGGAGCTGTTTTTT. Protein: CASSVTGWDTGELFF.

The chain links TRBV6-2 or TRBV6-3 to TRBJ1-5; 9 positions match TRBD1. The CDR3 is 18 amino acids. J gave up 0 bases and V 4 bases, and 10 bases lay outside the gene matches. Germline V lookup: CDR1 MNHEY, CDR2 SVGEGT. The CDR3 loop is CASSSGTGSYYSNQPQHF. CDR3 sequence (DNA): TGTGCCAGCAGTTCCGGGACAGGGAGCTACTATAGCAATCAGCCCCAGCATTTT.

The chain has TRBV15 and TRBJ1-1; a possible D gene is TRBD1 (5 bases). CDR3 length: 15 residues. V lost 3 bases and J 1 base, leaving 12 bases between the germline ends. Germline V gene sequence: CDR1 LNHNV, CDR2 YYDKDF (reference sequence). CDR3 protein: CATSRGGSGNTEAFF. The CDR3, as DNA: TGTGCCACCAGCAGGGGGGGATCGGGGAACACTGAAGCTTTCTTT.

The CDR3 DNA reads TGCGCCAGCAGCTTGGAGGGGCGGGGGGACTCACCCCTCCACTTT. Encoded protein: CASSLEGRGDSPLHF. V gene TRBV5-1 combines with J gene TRBJ1-6; D perhaps matches TRBD1 (5 bases). The CDR3 runs 15 residues. Germline values: CDR1 SGHRS, CDR2 YFSETQ. Trimming removed 0 bases from V and 10 bases from J, with 14 bases in between.

The chain employs TRBV7-6 and TRBJ2-3; 9 bases line up with TRBD1. There are 17 residues in the CDR3. Trimming cost V 6 bases and J 5 bases; bases outside gene matches: 15. CDR1 is SGHVS, CDR2 FNYEAQ, per germline. CDR3 nucleotides: TGTGCCAGCAGTCCGAACCCCACAGGGGGCGAAGGAGATACGCAGTATTTT. Translated, it gives CASSPNPTGGEGDTQYF.

The rearrangement links TRBV28 to TRBJ2-2; the D gene is possibly TRBD2 (6 bases). The CDR3 has 18 residues. Germline CDR1 MDHEN, CDR2 SYDVKM. V lost 1 base and J lost 5, with 20 bases in between. CDR3 in amino acids: CASSLSLSSSAGTGELFF. The CDR3, as DNA: TGTGCCAGCAGTTTATCCCTCTCGTCCTCCGCGGGGACCGGGGAGCTGTTTTTT.

The rearrangement joins TRBV18 to TRBJ1-1, with D unresolved. CDR3 length: 13 residues. Trimming took 6 bases from V and 3 from J, leaving 11 bases between them. Germline V gene data show CDR1 as KGHSH and CDR2 as LQKENI. The CDR3: CASSAVSDTEAFF. DNA for the CDR3: TGTGCCAGCTCCGCAGTCAGCGACACTGAAGCTTTCTTT.

The chain couples TRBV27 to TRBJ1-6; D is perhaps TRBD1 (5 bases). The germline V and J ends were trimmed by 0 bases and 2 bases, with 14 bases remaining between them. Germline-derived CDR1 and CDR2 are MNHEY and SMNVEV (reference sequence). This CDR3 region has 18 residues. The CDR3 bases are TGTGCCAGCAGTTTATCCGGCGGGGGTCAAACCTATAATTCACCCCTCCACTTT. As protein: CASSLSGGGQTYNSPLHF.

The chain is built from TRBV4-3 and TRBJ2-2; 7 positions agree with TRBD1. V dropped 3 bases and J dropped 1; count of bases not matched to a gene: 8. There are 17 residues in the CDR3. The germline V gene encodes CDR1 LGHNA and CDR2 YSLEER. The CDR3, as DNA: TGCGCCAGCAGCCAGGCTAGGGACAGAAGGAACACCGGGGAGCTGTTTTTT. Its translation is CASSQARDRRNTGELFF.

This chain connects TRBV18 to TRBJ2-5, with TRBD2 as a possible D gene (5 bases). Trimming pared 6 bases from V and 4 bases from J, leaving 9 bases between. Germline assignment: CDR1 KGHSH and CDR2 LQKENI. The length of the CDR3 is 12 residues. The CDR3 region is CASSVEGETQYF. The DNA for the CDR3 is TGTGCCAGCTCCGTTGAGGGAGAGACCCAGTACTTC.

J is TRBJ1-6 and V is TRBV6-2 or TRBV6-3; 12 bases line up with TRBD1. Trimming cost V 6 bases and J 9 bases; bases outside gene matches: 6. CDR1 is MNHEY and CDR2 is SVGEGT in the germline V gene. The CDR3 runs 15 residues. This chain's CDR3 is CASSPRGQGASPLHF. DNA for the CDR3: TGTGCCAGCAGCCCCAGGGGACAGGGGGCTTCACCCCTCCACTTT.

V is TRBV12-5 and J is TRBJ1-5; TRBD1 is a possible D gene (6 bases). With 3 bases removed from V and 1 base from J, the gap between germline ends came to 25 bases. The CDR3 contains 20 residues. CDR1 and CDR2 from the germline V gene are LGHNT and FRNRAP. In DNA form, the CDR3 reads TGTGCTAGTGGTTTCGGGCCGAGGCAGGGGAAACCTTTGAGCAATCAGCCCCAGCATTTT. Encoded protein: CASGFGPRQGKPLSNQPQHF.

V is TRBV24-1 and J is TRBJ2-5, with 9 bases that match TRBD2. This CDR3 comprises 16 residues. Germline V gene sequence: CDR1 KGHDR, CDR2 SFDVKD. The V gene end was trimmed by 5 bases and the J gene end by 4 bases; junction bases not matched to a gene: 10. DNA for the CDR3: TGTGCCACCAGTGCTTCGAGCGGGAGGTCGGGAGAGACCCAGTACTTC. It codes for CATSASSGRSGETQYF.

The chain joins TRBV2 to TRBJ2-7; 9 bases fit TRBD1. Germline CDR1 reads SNHLY; CDR2 reads FYNNEI. The CDR3 consists of 14 residues. The V and J ends lost 6 bases and 2 bases, in that order; junction bases with no gene match: 5. CDR3 loop: CASRQDRGTYEQYF. Here the CDR3 DNA reads TGTGCCAGCAGACAGGACAGGGGAACCTACGAGCAGTACTTC.